One T cell receptor beta chain is described in this entry. The sample is drawn from a study of blood T cell repertoires in COVID-19. Study as a whole: Whether acute or convalescent, the COVID-19 samples came from the United States, Italy and Spain.

The method was immunoSEQ multiplex PCR; TCRdb's version includes in-frame clones alone and lacks a portion of them. The profile covers 100,000 to 150,000 clones, with around nine tenths appearing a single time and 10% to 12% taken by the ten largest. Seattle enrolled patients during active infection and tracked them longitudinally. This TCR came from a woman between 65 and 79 years old with COVID-19, enrolled during active disease. Specimen: peripheral blood.

Written as DNA, the CDR3 is TGTGCCAGCAGTCAGGACGGGGGGAATTCACCCCTCCACTTT. Protein sequence: CASSQDGGNSPLHF. The rearrangement joins TRBV4-2 to TRBJ1-6; D may be TRBD1 (5 bases). The germline CDR1 and CDR2 sequences are LGHNA and YNFKEQ. Deletions cut 6 bases from V and 7 bases from J, with 13 bases between. The CDR3 has 14 amino acids.